The 28 T cell receptor beta chains reported below all come from one sample, sequenced in a study of shared clonotypes between healthy human individuals. Assay: immunoSEQ multiplex PCR; the TCRdb copy retains only in-frame clones and omits some. The sample lists over 400,000 clones, over 75% occurring once. The sequenced sample was PBMCs. These receptors were collected from a woman between 40 and 55 years old in good health. Some clones in this sample may be carry-over from other donors' samples.

This clone is a singleton in its sample. V is TRBV19 and J is TRBJ2-7; D is unclear. CDR3 length: 15 amino acids. V dropped 3 bases and J dropped 5 bases, with 17 bases sitting between them. Looked up from germline, CDR1 is LNHDA and CDR2 is SQIVND (reference sequence). CDR3: CASSIGQALNNEQYF. The CDR3 region has the DNA TGTGCCAGTAGTATCGGTCAGGCCCTCAACAACGAGCAGTACTTC.

V is TRBV19 and J is TRBJ1-1; D remains ambiguous. Trimming left V 5 bases short and J 1 base short, with 8 bases between. The CDR3 length is 13 residues. Germline V gene lookup returns CDR1 LNHDA and CDR2 SQIVND (reference sequence). The CDR3 here is CASSQTPNTEAFF. The CDR3 coding sequence is TGTGCCAGTAGTCAAACACCGAACACTGAAGCTTTCTTT.

V usage is TRBV28 and J usage is TRBJ2-7, with D possibly matching TRBD2 (6 bases). This CDR3 is 12 amino acids long. Germline CDR1 is MDHEN and CDR2 is SYDVKM. V was cut by 7 bases and J by 9 bases, with 16 bases left in between. CDR3 coding DNA: TGTGCCAGCAACACCCGGGGGATCGGGCAGTACTTC. The encoded protein is CASNTRGIGQYF.

The J gene is TRBJ1-1, the V gene TRBV28, with D hard to call. V was pared by 6 bases and J by 0 bases, with 8 bases between. CDR3 length: 13 residues. Germline CDR1 is MDHEN and CDR2 is SYDVKM. CDR3 in DNA: TGTGCCAGCAGCCACGTCGTGAACACTGAAGCTTTCTTT. Residues: CASSHVVNTEAFF.

The V gene is TRBV5-1, the J gene TRBJ2-1; TRBD2 aligns across 7 bases. The CDR3 extends over 15 amino acids. Germline V CDR1 and CDR2: SGHRS, YFSETQ. Trimming removed 3 bases from V and 7 bases from J; junction bases left unmatched: 10. Here the CDR3 DNA reads TGCGCCAGCAGCTACACTAGCGTCGGGGGGAATGAGCAGTTCTTC. Protein product: CASSYTSVGGNEQFF. The full variable domain, rest sourced from reference TRBV5-1 and TRBJ2-1, is KAGVTQTPRYLIKTRGQQVTLSCSPISGHRSVSWYQQTPGQGLQFLFEYFSETQRNKGNFPGRFSGRQFSNSRSEMNVSTLELGDSALYLCASSYTSVGGNEQFFGPGTRLTVL.

V and J are TRBV7-9 and TRBJ2-3; either TRBD1 or TRBD2 may fit D (6 bases each). The CDR3 extends over 14 amino acids. Germline V lookup: CDR1 SEHNR, CDR2 FQNEAQ (reference sequence). Trimming took off 3 bases at V and 6 bases at J, with 13 bases between the two ends. The DNA for the CDR3 is TGTGCCAGCAGCTTCGGGGGTCAGGGGGATACGCAGTATTTT. It translates to CASSFGGQGDTQYF.

The V gene is TRBV12-5, the J gene TRBJ2-5, with D possibly matching TRBD1 (5 bases). The V gene's germline CDR1 is LGHNT and CDR2 FRNRAP. With 7 bases removed from V and 5 bases from J, the gap between germline ends came to 11 bases. The CDR3 loop spans 12 amino acids. As DNA, the CDR3 is TGTGCTAGTGCCAGGGAAAGGGAGACCCAGTACTTC. The encoded protein is CASARERETQYF.

The chain joins TRBV6-1 to TRBJ1-5, with D tentatively TRBD1 (5 bases). Looked up from germline, CDR1 is MNHNS and CDR2 is SASEGT. The ends were cut back, 1 base at V and 9 bases at J, with 16 bases in the middle. The CDR3 extends over 15 amino acids. The CDR3 DNA follows: TGTGCCAGCAGTGAAGGGTTGTGGGGGGTTGGGCCCCAGCATTTT. Residues: CASSEGLWGVGPQHF.

The chain carries TRBV7-2 and TRBJ2-7; D is undetermined. CDR3 length equals 13 residues. V lost 5 bases and J 1 base, leaving 9 bases between the germline ends. Looked up from germline, CDR1 is SGHTA and CDR2 is FQGNSA. The DNA for the CDR3 is TGTGCCAGCAGCCCAACAGCTTCCTACGAGCAGTACTTC. As protein: CASSPTASYEQYF. Full variable domain (missing parts from reference TRBV7-2 and TRBJ2-7): GAGVSQSPSNKVTEKGKDVELRCDPISGHTALYWYRQSLGQGLEFLIYFQGNSAPDKSGLPSDRFSAERTGGSVSTLTIQRTQQEDSAVYLCASSPTASYEQYFGPGTRLTVT.

With respect to this clone: It is likely a read error: a sequence one base away is far more abundant. Other DNA sequences within the sample encode an identical CDR3. The chain uses TRBV7-2 and TRBJ1-1; D ambiguous. The length of the CDR3 is 15 residues. Germline V gives CDR1 SGHTA, CDR2 FQGNSA. The CDR3 bases are TGTGCTAGCAGCGCCCTAATCCAACTGAACACTGAAGCTTTCTTT. Its translation: CASSALIQLNTEAFF.

With regard to this clone: It is likely a read error: a sequence one base away is far more abundant. At the DNA level, this CDR3 is encoded by other sequences in the same sample as well. The chain joins TRBV10-2 to TRBJ2-5, with 11 bases aligning to TRBD2. Trimming cost V 9 bases and J 4 bases; bases outside gene matches: 7. Germline V gives CDR1 WSHSY, CDR2 SAAADI. The CDR3 consists of 14 residues. In DNA, the CDR3 is TGCGCCAGTAGGCTAGCGGGAGGATCAGAGACCCAGTACTTC. Translated: CASRLAGGSETQYF.

Turning to this clone: A single base is all that separates this from a far larger clone, so a read error is likely. The CDR3 is CASNNGQGGYEQYF. The CDR3 DNA sequence: TGCGCCAGCAACAATGGACAGGGGGGCTACGAGCAGTACTTC. The rearrangement joins TRBV5-1 to TRBJ2-7; 10 nucleotides line up with TRBD1. The V and J ends lost 6 bases and 3 bases, in that order; junction bases with no gene match: 6. This CDR3 has 14 residues. Germline V gene lookup returns CDR1 SGHRS and CDR2 YFSETQ.

The J gene is TRBJ2-7, the V gene TRBV5-4; D is uncertain. Trimming cost V 2 bases and J 3 bases, with 15 bases left between them. The CDR3 runs to 15 residues. Germline V lookup: CDR1 SGHNT, CDR2 YYREEE (reference sequence). The CDR3 DNA is TGTGCCAGCAGCTTCTTTCCCGGCGGAAACTACGAGCAGTACTTC. It codes for CASSFFPGGNYEQYF.

The chain couples TRBV5-1 to TRBJ2-5; tentatively, D is TRBD2 (6 bases). Germline V gene data show CDR1 as SGHRS and CDR2 as YFSETQ. The V end was cut by 0 bases, the J end by 3 bases, with 12 bases between. The CDR3 extends over 15 amino acids. The CDR3 bases are TGCGCCAGCAGCTTGGGGTTCGGGAGCGAAGAGACCCAGTACTTC. Translated, it gives CASSLGFGSEETQYF.

V is TRBV7-9 and J is TRBJ2-5; 7 bases are shared with TRBD2. CDR1 is SEHNR and CDR2 is FQNEAQ in the germline V gene (reference sequence). J lost 5 bases, V lost 9 bases, and 12 bases had no gene match. This CDR3 has 14 amino acids. The CDR3 region is CASLPSGGGETQYF. The DNA for the CDR3 is TGTGCCAGTCTCCCTAGCGGCGGAGGGGAGACCCAGTACTTC.

Regarding this clone: A far larger clone is one nucleotide away, so this likely arose from a read error. Other nucleotide sequences from this sample produce the same CDR3. The chain joins TRBV10-3 to TRBJ1-5, with 7 bases aligning to TRBD1. The CDR3 has 16 amino acids. Germline V gene sequence: CDR1 ENHRY, CDR2 SYGVKD. The V and J ends lost 0 bases and 3 bases, in that order; junction bases with no gene match: 5. The CDR3, as DNA: TGTGCCATCAGTGAGTCAGGTGACAGGGTCAATCAGCCCCAGCATTTT. Amino acid sequence: CAISESGDRVNQPQHF.

This clone appeared many times. Other DNA sequences within the sample encode an identical CDR3. This chain links TRBV9 with TRBJ2-6; maybe TRBD1 (7 bases). Germline assignment: CDR1 SGDLS and CDR2 YYNGEE. Deletions cut 0 bases from V and 6 bases from J, with 16 bases between. CDR3 length equals 17 residues. The CDR3 DNA follows: TGTGCCAGCAGCGTAGGTCTCAGGGGGGTAGAGGCCAACGTCCTGACTTTC. The encoded protein is CASSVGLRGVEANVLTF.

The rearrangement uses TRBV29-1 and TRBJ2-6, with a possible D match to TRBD1 (5 bases). The CDR3 is made up of 17 amino acids. Germline assignment: CDR1 SQVTM and CDR2 ANQGSEA. Trimming pared 0 bases from V and 4 bases from J, leaving 16 bases between. This CDR3 reads CSVEDRAGIGGANVLTF. CDR3 nucleotides: TGCAGCGTTGAAGATCGTGCAGGGATTGGAGGGGCCAACGTCCTGACTTTC.

Remarks on this clone: A far larger clone lies a single base away; this is likely a read error. The chain couples TRBV5-6 to TRBJ1-4; D ambiguous. The CDR3 extends over 15 amino acids. V lost 5 bases and J lost 0, with 11 bases in between. The germline V gene has CDR1 SGHDT and CDR2 YYEEEE. CDR3: CASSSVTPTNEKLFF. DNA for the CDR3: TGTGCCAGCAGTTCTGTGACACCAACTAATGAAAAACTGTTTTTT.

V gene TRBV18 combines with J gene TRBJ2-5, with a possible D match to TRBD1 (7 bases). CDR3 length equals 14 residues. CDR1 and CDR2 (germline): KGHSH, LQKENI. V was trimmed by 3 bases and J by 4 bases, leaving 12 bases between them. The CDR3 nucleotides read TGTGCCAGCTCACCGGACAGGCGGGGAGAGACCCAGTACTTC. Translating it yields CASSPDRRGETQYF.

This clone came up a few times. The chain carries TRBV11-2 and TRBJ2-5; 11 positions match TRBD1. CDR3 length: 13 amino acids. After removal of 1 base from V and 13 bases from J, the junction contained 5 bases not matched to a gene. Germline V gene sequence: CDR1 SGHAT, CDR2 FQNNGV. CDR3 sequence: CASSLGGQGGLYF. The DNA of the CDR3 is TGTGCCAGCAGCTTAGGGGGACAGGGGGGATTGTACTTC.

The chain has TRBV6-5 and TRBJ2-7; 9 positions match TRBD1. CDR1 is MNHEY and CDR2 is SVGAGI in the germline V gene. V lost 5 bases to trimming and J lost 2 bases; unmatched junction nucleotides: 4. The CDR3 spans 14 residues. In nucleotides, the CDR3 is TGTGCCAGCAGTGAGACAGGGGGTACCTACGAGCAGTACTTC. It translates to CASSETGGTYEQYF.

This clone was seen just once. The J gene is TRBJ2-7, the V gene TRBV18, with 10 bases matching TRBD2. Trimming at V came to 4 bases and at J to 5 bases, leaving 2 bases not matched to a gene. The CDR3 extends over 13 amino acids. Per the germline V gene, CDR1 is KGHSH and CDR2 is LQKENI. The CDR3: CASSLGLADEQYF. DNA for the CDR3: TGTGCCAGCTCACTCGGACTAGCGGACGAGCAGTACTTC. The full variable domain, with the rest looked up from reference TRBV18 and TRBJ2-7, is NAGVMQNPRHLVRRRGQEARLRCSPMKGHSHVYWYRQLPEEGLKFMVYLQKENIIDESGMPKERFSAEFPKEGPSILRIQQVVRGDSAAYFCASSLGLADEQYFGPGTRLTVT.

The V call is TRBV19, the J call TRBJ1-4; D not certain. Germline V gives CDR1 LNHDA, CDR2 SQIVND (reference sequence). The CDR3 has 15 residues. V lost 2 bases and J lost 0, with 7 bases in between. The CDR3 spells CASSINGATNEKLFF. DNA for the CDR3: TGTGCCAGTAGTATAAACGGAGCAACTAATGAAAAACTGTTTTTT.

This clone came up a few times. A far larger clone is off by one base, so a read error is likely. Within the sample, other DNA sequences also encode this same CDR3. This chain links TRBV28 with TRBJ1-1; 7 bases line up with TRBD1. CDR1 and CDR2 from the germline V gene are MDHEN and SYDVKM. This CDR3 has 15 amino acids. In nucleotides, the CDR3 is TGTGCCAGCAGGGGGGATATAGGGGGCGGATCTGAAGCCTTCTTT. It translates to CASRGDIGGGSEAFF.

A single count supports this clone. The chain joins TRBV29-1 to TRBJ2-5, with D uncertain. Trimming pared 4 bases from V and 4 bases from J, leaving 10 bases between. The CDR3 runs 12 residues. The germline V gene encodes CDR1 SQVTM and CDR2 ANQGSEA. The CDR3 bases are TGCAGCGTTGGACTGTCGGGAGAGACCCAGTACTTC. Its protein product is CSVGLSGETQYF.

About this clone: A junction boundary mismatches the germline segment, possibly from a read error. This sample also contains other DNA sequences that code for the same CDR3. V and J are TRBV7-2 and TRBJ1-2, with unresolved D. The CDR3 is made up of 13 amino acids. CDR1 and CDR2 from the germline V gene are SGHTA and FQGNSA. The CDR3 DNA reads as TGCGCCAGCACCGAAGACCCTCTGGGTGGCTACACCTTC. It is translated as CASTEDPLGGYTF.

A remark on this clone: A far larger clone is only one base removed, so a read error is likely. The chain is built from TRBV2 and TRBJ1-4; D might be TRBD1 (5 bases). The CDR3 covers 14 residues. Germline V gives CDR1 SNHLY, CDR2 FYNNEI. The CDR3 sequence is CATALGQSNEKLLF. The CDR3 DNA reads as TGTGCCACGGCTTTGGGGCAGTCTAATGAAAAACTGCTTTTT.